This paragraph covers one T cell receptor (beta chain) sequence. The entry originates in a study of T-cell memory formation after mild COVID-19. TCRdb reprocessed the 5' RACE reads via MiXCR and lists one record per CDR3 protein. This sample carries around 420,000 distinct CDR3 sequences, approximately 24% of them seen once, and the ten largest clones take roughly 8.7%. Germline values: CDR1 SGHVS, CDR2 FQNEAQ. Deletions cut 5 bases from V and 0 bases from J, with 20 bases between. The CDR3 totals 18 residues. The chain links TRBV7-8 to TRBJ2-4, with D tentatively TRBD2 (6 bases). The sequence came from an adult woman who had mild COVID-19 (a few samples of this study predate the infection). Cell type and time point are not known. The material sequenced was PBMCs or a T cell subset sorted from them (not recorded which). CDR3: CASSPGVPGVGAKNIQYF. CDR3 bases: TGTGCCAGCAGCCCCGGGGTGCCGGGGGTGGGAGCCAAAAACATTCAGTACTTC. The entire variable domain, with the rest obtained from reference TRBV7-8 and TRBJ2-4, is as follows: GAGVSQSPRYKVAKRGQDVALRCDPISGHVSLFWYQQALGQGPEFLTYFQNEAQLDKSGLPSDRFFAERPEGSVSTLKIQRTQQEDSAVYLCASSPGVPGVGAKNIQYFGAGTRLSVL.